This is a list of T cell receptor beta chains from one sample in a study of chemoradiotherapy in HPV16-positive cancers. This table comes from immunoSEQ multiplex PCR, and its TCRdb copy is limited to in-frame clones, with some not included. The sample lists 55,000 to 85,000 clones; about nine tenths were seen once. Sample: blood, taken from a patient who underwent chemoradiotherapy. The receptor set was obtained from a human donor with HPV-associated anogenital cancer. CDR3s include the opening cysteine and the closing phenylalanine or tryptophan. The D gene is left open where the match is weak. Clone sizes are given selectively: once, few, many, or a class where the clone is expanded.

>TRBJ2-3|19|TRBD2|TRBV5-6|.
TGTGCCAGCAGCCGCTTGGGACTAGCGGGGGGGCTGGTGACAGATACGCAGTATTTT
CASSRLGLAGGLVTDTQYF
>TRBJ1-5|14|.|TRBV19|.
TGTGCCAGTAGTATTATATCTTCTGGTCAGCCCCAGCATTTT
CASSIISSGQPQHF
>TRBJ1-3|18|TRBD1|TRBV9|.
TGTGCCAGCAGCCAGGTCCCTGGGACAGGATTCTCTGGAAACACCATATATTTT
CASSQVPGTGFSGNTIYF
>TRBJ2-2|15|.|TRBV6-4|.
TGTGCCAGCAGTGACTCATTGGGAGGAACCGGGGAGCTGTTTTTT
CASSDSLGGTGELFF
>TRBJ2-3|16|.|TRBV28|.
TGTGCCAGCAGTTCGAGGCTAGCGCGGCAGGTAGATACGCAGTATTTT
CASSSRLARQVDTQYF
>TRBJ2-7|16|.|TRBV2|.
TGTGCCAGCAGTGTTCGGACTCTTGTTGTGGCCTACGAGCAGTACTTC
CASSVRTLVVAYEQYF
>TRBJ2-7|12|.|TRBV6-1|.
TGTGCCAGCAGTGACGTGCCACTGGAGCAGTACTTC
CASSDVPLEQYF
>TRBJ2-7|13|.|TRBV5-1|.
TGCGCCAGCAGCTTGGGCAGGCAATACGAGCAGTACTTC
CASSLGRQYEQYF
>TRBJ1-4|14|.|TRBV6-5|.
TGTGCCGCAGGGGCGGGGGAAACTAATGAAAAACTGTTTTTT
CAAGAGETNEKLFF
>TRBJ2-2|14|.|TRBV7-2|.
TGTGCCAGCAGCCCGGACGGGAACACCGGGGAGCTGTTTTTT
CASSPDGNTGELFF
>TRBJ2-5|20|TRBD1|TRBV13|.
TGTGCCAGCAGCTTGGTCTCCCGGGACAGGGTGGATGAGATTCAAGAGACCCAGTACTTC
CASSLVSRDRVDEIQETQYF
>TRBJ2-3|15|TRBD2|TRBV12-5|.
TGTGCTAGTGGTGCCGGGACTAGCGGGATGGATACGCAGTATTTT
CASGAGTSGMDTQYF
>TRBJ1-1|13|.|TRBV15|.
TGTGCCACCAGGGAGGGCGTGAACACTGAAGCTTTCTTT
CATREGVNTEAFF
>TRBJ2-3|15|TRBD1|TRBV7-2|.
TGTGCCAGCAGCTTCGTGACAGGGGGCGCAGATACGCAGTATTTT
CASSFVTGGADTQYF
>TRBJ2-1|14|TRBD2|TRBV19|.
TGTGCCAGTAGTCGACTAGCGGGAGGCAATGAGCAGTTCTTC
CASSRLAGGNEQFF
>TRBJ1-4|12|.|TRBV6-1|.
TGTGCCAGCAGTTATAATAATGAAAAACTGTTTTTT
CASSYNNEKLFF
>TRBJ1-4|14|.|TRBV19|.
TGTGCCAGTAGTGGCCTTACGACTAATGAAAAACTGTTTTTT
CASSGLTTNEKLFF
>TRBJ2-3|15|TRBD2|TRBV5-1|.
TGCGCCAGCAGCTTGGCGGGGGGGCCCCCAGATACGCAGTATTTT
CASSLAGGPPDTQYF
>TRBJ2-3|14|.|TRBV5-1|.
TGCGCCAGCAGCTCCTCCGCCGGCACAGGTACGCAGTATTTT
CASSSSAGTGTQYF
>TRBJ1-2|13|.|TRBV5-6|.
TGTGCCAGCAGTTCGTCTATGTCATATGGCTACACCTTC
CASSSSMSYGYTF
>TRBJ2-1|14|.|TRBV7-9|medium-sized
TGTGCCAGCAGCTTTGGAGCGGTATACAATGAGCAGTTCTTC
CASSFGAVYNEQFF
>TRBJ2-7|11|.|TRBV18|.
TGTGCCAGCTCGTCTTCCTACGAGCAGTACTTC
CASSSSYEQYF
>TRBJ1-2|16|.|TRBV10-3|.
TGTGCCATCAGTGAGTCGACGCGGGGGCTAAACTATGGCTACACCTTC
CAISESTRGLNYGYTF
>TRBJ2-7|16|.|TRBV5-1|.
TGCGCCAGCAGCTCACCCAGTTCTCTTCCTGGCGACGAGCAGTACTTC
CASSSPSSLPGDEQYF
>TRBJ1-3|17|.|TRBV19|.
TGTGCCAGTAGCGAACCCAAATGGCGGATCTCAGGAAACACCATATATTTT
CASSEPKWRISGNTIYF
>TRBJ2-1|15|TRBD2|TRBV27|.
TGTGCCAGTAGTGCCGGGACTAGCGGACTGGATGAGCAGTTCTTC
CASSAGTSGLDEQFF
>TRBJ1-1|14|.|TRBV28|.
TGTGCCAGCCGGCTGATCGGCGCGAACACTGAAGCTTTCTTT
CASRLIGANTEAFF
>TRBJ2-5|14|TRBD2|TRBV10-3|.
TGTGCCATCAGGGGGACTAGCGGGCAAGAGACCCAGTACTTC
CAIRGTSGQETQYF
>TRBJ2-2|17|.|TRBV9|.
TGTGCCAGCAGCGTAGAAAGTATTCTAGGGAACACCGGGGAGCTGTTTTTT
CASSVESILGNTGELFF
>TRBJ2-7|14|TRBD2|TRBV4-1|once
TGCGCCAGCAGCTCCGGGACTAGCAGTTACGAGCAGTACTTC
CASSSGTSSYEQYF
>TRBJ1-1|15|.|TRBV11-1|once
TGTGCCAGCAGCTTAGTAGGCAGCCTGAACACTGAAGCTTTCTTT
CASSLVGSLNTEAFF
>TRBJ1-6|13|.|TRBV5-6|.
TGTGCCAGCAGCACCGTACCTAATTCACCCCTCCACTTT
CASSTVPNSPLHF
>TRBJ1-4|15|.|TRBV5-8|.
TGTGCCAGCAGCATTGGCCGGGCTACTAATGAAAAACTGTTTTTT
CASSIGRATNEKLFF
>TRBJ2-7|13|TRBD2|TRBV18|.
TGTGCCAGCTCGCCACCGGGACTAGGCGAGCAGTACTTC
CASSPPGLGEQYF
>TRBJ2-7|15|TRBD1|TRBV7-9|.
TGTGCCAGCAGCTTTACCGGGACAGGGGGCAACGAGCAGTACTTC
CASSFTGTGGNEQYF
>TRBJ2-1|13|.|TRBV27|once
TGTGCCAGCAGTTGGGGACTTCACAATGAGCAGTTCTTC
CASSWGLHNEQFF
>TRBJ1-1|11|.|TRBV6-6|.
TGTGCCATCCGCTTAGGGACTGAAGCTTTCTTT
CAIRLGTEAFF
>TRBJ2-7|14|TRBD2|TRBV27|.
TGTGCCAGCAGTCTAGCGGGAGGGACCTACGAGCAGTACTTC
CASSLAGGTYEQYF
>TRBJ2-5|18|TRBD2|TRBV11-2|few
TGTGCCAGCAGCTTAGATCGGGGGACTAGCGGGGGGCTAGAGACCCAGTACTTC
CASSLDRGTSGGLETQYF
>TRBJ2-5|14|.|TRBV7-9|once
TGTGCCAGCAGCCCTCAGGGGTCGGGGGAGACCCAGTACTTC
CASSPQGSGETQYF
>TRBJ1-1|12|.|TRBV19|.
TGTGCCAGTAGTAGACGGGGTCGTGAAGCTTTCTTT
CASSRRGREAFF
>TRBJ2-1|17|TRBD1|TRBV12-5|.
TGTGCTAGTGGTTTTAATCGTAGGACAGGAGCCTACAATGAGCAGTTCTTC
CASGFNRRTGAYNEQFF
>TRBJ1-1|14|TRBD1|TRBV6-5|.
TGTGCCAGCAGTTACTCGGACAGGTTCACTGAAGCTTTCTTT
CASSYSDRFTEAFF
>TRBJ1-1|13|.|TRBV5-4|.
TGTGCCAGCACCCTGACAGGACCGGCGGGGGCTTTCTTT
CASTLTGPAGAFF